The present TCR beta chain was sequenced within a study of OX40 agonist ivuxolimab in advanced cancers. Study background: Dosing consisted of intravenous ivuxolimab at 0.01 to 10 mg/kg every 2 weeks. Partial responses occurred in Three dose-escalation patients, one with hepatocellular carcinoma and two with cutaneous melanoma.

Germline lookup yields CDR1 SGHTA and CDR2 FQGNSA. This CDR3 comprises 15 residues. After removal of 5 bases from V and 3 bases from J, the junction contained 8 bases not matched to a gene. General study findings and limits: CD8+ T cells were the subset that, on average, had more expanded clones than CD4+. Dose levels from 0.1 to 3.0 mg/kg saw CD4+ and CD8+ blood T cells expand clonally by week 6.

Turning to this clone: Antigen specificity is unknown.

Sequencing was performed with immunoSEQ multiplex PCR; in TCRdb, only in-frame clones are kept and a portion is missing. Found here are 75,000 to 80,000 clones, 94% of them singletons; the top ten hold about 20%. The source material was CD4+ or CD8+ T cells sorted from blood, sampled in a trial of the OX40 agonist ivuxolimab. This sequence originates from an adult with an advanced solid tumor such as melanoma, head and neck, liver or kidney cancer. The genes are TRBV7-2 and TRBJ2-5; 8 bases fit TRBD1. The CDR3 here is CASSPAGQGEETQYF. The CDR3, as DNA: TGTGCCAGCAGCCCAGCTGGACAGGGAGAAGAGACCCAGTACTTC.